The following is a T cell receptor beta chain sequence with its context. This sample is drawn from a study of blood T cell repertoires in COVID-19. Study details: The study drew acute and convalescent COVID-19 samples from the United States, Italy and Spain. PBMCs, B-cell-depleted T cells, or T cells provided the cDNA or gDNA that made up the material.

This CDR3 is built from 18 residues. CDR1 is MDHEN, CDR2 SYDVKM, per germline. The V gene end was trimmed by 3 bases and the J gene end by 0 bases; junction bases not matched to a gene: 7. Authors' analysis steps: Estimation of nucleated cell counts was performed using reference gene primer amplification. Some clones are missing from TCRdb's copy, which holds only in-frame ones; the method was immunoSEQ multiplex PCR. The V and J calls and clone size were taken over from that table, and D and trimming were inferred from the DNA. The table has some 290,000 clones, about 86% seen once. Sequencing was done on a sample of peripheral blood. The origin of this receptor is a woman aged 55-75 years with active or convalescent COVID-19. This chain joins TRBV28 and TRBJ1-6; 8 bases agree with TRBD1. This chain's CDR3 is CASSFYDRGSSYNSPLHF. The CDR3 region has the DNA TGTGCCAGCAGTTTTTATGACAGGGGAAGCTCCTATAATTCACCCCTCCACTTT.